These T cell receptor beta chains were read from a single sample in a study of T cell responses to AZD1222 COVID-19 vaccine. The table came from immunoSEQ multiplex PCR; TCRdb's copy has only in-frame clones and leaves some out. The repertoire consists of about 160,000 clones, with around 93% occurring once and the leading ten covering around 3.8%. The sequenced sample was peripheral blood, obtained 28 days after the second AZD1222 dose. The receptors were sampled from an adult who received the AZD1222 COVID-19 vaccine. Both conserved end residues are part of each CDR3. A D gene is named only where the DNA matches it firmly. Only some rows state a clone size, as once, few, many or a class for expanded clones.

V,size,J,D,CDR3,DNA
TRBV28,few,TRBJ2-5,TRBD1,CASSFPTGGVQETQYF,TGTGCCAGCAGTTTCCCGACAGGGGGCGTACAAGAGACCCAGTACTTC
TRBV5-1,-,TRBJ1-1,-,CASSLNPTSNTEAFF,TGCGCCAGCAGCTTGAACCCTACCTCGAACACTGAAGCTTTCTTT
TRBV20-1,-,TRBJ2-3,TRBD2,CSASVLAGTDTQYF,TGCAGTGCTAGTGTCCTAGCGGGGACAGATACGCAGTATTTT
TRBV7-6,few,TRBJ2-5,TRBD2,CASSSLAGGMETQYF,TGTGCCAGCAGCTCCCTAGCGGGGGGCATGGAGACCCAGTACTTC
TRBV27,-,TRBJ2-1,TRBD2,CASRKSLAGGLREQFF,TGTGCCAGCAGGAAATCGTTAGCGGGAGGTCTGCGAGAGCAGTTCTTC
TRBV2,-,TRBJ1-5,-,CASRPGRDQPQHF,TGTGCCAGCAGGCCGGGCCGGGATCAGCCCCAGCATTTT
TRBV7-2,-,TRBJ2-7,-,CASSLSRVSYEQYF,TGTGCCAGCAGCTTATCCCGCGTCTCCTACGAGCAGTACTTC
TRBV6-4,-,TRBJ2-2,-,CASSDSNDGTGELFF,TGTGCCAGCAGTGACTCGAACGACGGCACCGGGGAGCTGTTTTTT
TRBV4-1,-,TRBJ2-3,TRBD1,CASSSGTGGMDTQYF,TGCGCCAGCAGCTCTGGGACAGGAGGAATGGATACGCAGTATTTT
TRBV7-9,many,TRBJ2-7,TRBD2,CASSPTGGTSGEQYF,TGTGCCAGCAGCCCTACGGGGGGGACTAGCGGGGAGCAGTACTTC
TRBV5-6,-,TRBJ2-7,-,CASSLVTGADIYEQYF,TGTGCCAGCAGCTTGGTTACGGGGGCGGACATCTACGAGCAGTACTTC
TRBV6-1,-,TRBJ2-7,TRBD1,CASSETPTGSYEQYF,TGTGCCAGCAGTGAAACCCCGACAGGGTCCTACGAGCAGTACTTC
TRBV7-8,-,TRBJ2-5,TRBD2,CASSSLAGGPGETQYF,TGTGCCAGCAGCTCACTAGCGGGGGGGCCTGGGGAGACCCAGTACTTC
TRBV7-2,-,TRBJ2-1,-,CASSSDSSYNEQFF,TGTGCCAGCAGCTCTGACTCCTCCTACAATGAGCAGTTCTTC
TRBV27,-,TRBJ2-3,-,CASSLWVGSGTDTQYF,TGTGCCAGCAGTTTATGGGTCGGGAGCGGCACAGATACGCAGTATTTT
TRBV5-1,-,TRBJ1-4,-,CASSLGGFPTNEKLFF,TGCGCCAGCAGCTTGGGAGGGTTTCCAACTAATGAAAAACTGTTTTTT
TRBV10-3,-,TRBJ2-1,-,CAIMGRDNEQFF,TGTGCCATCATGGGCCGGGACAATGAGCAGTTCTTC
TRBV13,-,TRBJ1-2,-,CASSSNRGQRSGGYTF,TGTGCCAGCAGCTCTAACCGGGGACAAAGGTCGGGGGGCTACACCTTC
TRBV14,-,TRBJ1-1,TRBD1,CASSPLGQGWTEAFF,TGTGCCAGCAGCCCTTTGGGACAGGGTTGGACTGAAGCTTTCTTT
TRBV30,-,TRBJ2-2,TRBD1,CAGQRGQGANTGELFF,TGTGCCGGCCAAAGGGGACAGGGGGCAAATACCGGGGAGCTGTTTTTT
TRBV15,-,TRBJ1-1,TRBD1,CATSRDWDRGRVTEAFF,TGTGCCACCAGCAGAGATTGGGACAGGGGGCGAGTAACTGAAGCTTTCTTT
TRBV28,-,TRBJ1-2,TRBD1,CASRLGGAHYGYTF,TGTGCCAGCAGATTAGGGGGCGCTCATTATGGCTACACCTTC